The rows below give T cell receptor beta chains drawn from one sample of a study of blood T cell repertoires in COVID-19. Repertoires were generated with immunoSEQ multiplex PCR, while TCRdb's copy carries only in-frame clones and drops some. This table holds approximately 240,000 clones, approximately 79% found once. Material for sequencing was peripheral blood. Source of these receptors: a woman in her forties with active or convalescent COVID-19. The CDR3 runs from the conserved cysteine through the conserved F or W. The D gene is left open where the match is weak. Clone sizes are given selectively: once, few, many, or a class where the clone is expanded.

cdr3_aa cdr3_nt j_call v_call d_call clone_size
CASRLAGGRWETQYF TGTGCCAGCCGACTAGCGGGGGGTCGTTGGGAGACCCAGTACTTC TRBJ2-5 TRBV2 TRBD2 few
CASTTRDRGYYGYTF TGTGCCAGCACCACTAGGGACAGGGGTTACTATGGCTACACCTTC TRBJ1-2 TRBV19 TRBD1 NA
CAWSGNEGYGYTF TGTGCCTGGAGCGGGAATGAGGGCTATGGCTACACCTTC TRBJ1-2 TRBV30 NA once
CAWSNTGFGYTF TGTGCCTGGAGTAACACGGGGTTTGGCTACACCTTC TRBJ1-2 TRBV30 NA once
CASSPGQGSYNSPLHF TGCGCCAGCAGCCCGGGACAGGGGTCCTATAATTCACCCCTCCACTTT TRBJ1-6 TRBV5-1 TRBD1 NA
CASSLSTGLGYTF TGTGCCAGCAGTTTATCCACAGGCTTAGGCTACACCTTC TRBJ1-2 TRBV28 NA NA
CASSEQRKGGAIDTQYF TGTGCCAGCAGTGAACAGAGAAAAGGGGGGGCCATAGATACGCAGTATTTT TRBJ2-3 TRBV25-1 NA NA
CAWSQDRGRGQPQHF TGTGCCTGGAGCCAAGACAGGGGAAGGGGTCAGCCCCAGCATTTT TRBJ1-5 TRBV30 TRBD1 NA
CASHSFRDSSYEQYF TGTGCCAGTCATTCATTCCGGGACAGCTCCTACGAGCAGTACTTC TRBJ2-7 TRBV6-5 TRBD1 few
CAWSPLGQTGNTIYF TGTGCCTGGAGCCCGCTGGGACAGACCGGAAACACCATATATTTT TRBJ1-3 TRBV30 TRBD1 NA
CASSSSGRASTDTQYF TGTGCCAGCAGCTCAAGTGGGAGGGCTAGCACAGATACGCAGTATTTT TRBJ2-3 TRBV11-2 TRBD2 NA
CASLESVNYGYTF TGTGCCAGCCTCGAATCGGTGAACTATGGCTACACCTTC TRBJ1-2 TRBV28 NA NA
CASSLEWDKRGYTF TGCGCCAGCAGCTTGGAATGGGACAAGAGAGGCTACACCTTC TRBJ1-2 TRBV5-1 NA many
CASSGPQGGETQYF TGTGCCAGCAGCGGACCTCAGGGAGGAGAGACCCAGTACTTC TRBJ2-5 TRBV7-9 NA NA
CASREKEQYF TGTGCCAGCAGGGAGAAAGAGCAGTACTTC TRBJ2-7 TRBV28 NA NA
CASSLGTGYEQFF TGTGCCAGCAGCTTGGGGACAGGGTATGAGCAGTTCTTC TRBJ2-1 TRBV7-6 TRBD1 NA
CASSEEFFTDSNQPQHF TGTGCCAGCAGTGAAGAGTTTTTTACTGATAGCAATCAGCCCCAGCATTTT TRBJ1-5 TRBV2 NA NA
CSVERGGASYEQYF TGCAGCGTTGAGCGGGGGGGCGCCAGCTACGAGCAGTACTTC TRBJ2-7 TRBV29-1 TRBD2 few
CASSQDQGDRRYTGELFF TGTGCCAGCAGCCAAGATCAGGGGGACAGGCGATACACCGGGGAGCTGTTTTTT TRBJ2-2 TRBV4-2 TRBD1 NA
CASNDRGEAFF TGCGCCAGCAACGACAGGGGTGAAGCTTTCTTT TRBJ1-1 TRBV5-1 TRBD1 NA
CASSVESGTLGYTF TGTGCCAGCAGCGTAGAGTCAGGCACGCTCGGCTACACCTTC TRBJ1-2 TRBV9 NA few
CASSLVGTSGGLQETQYF TGTGCCAGCAGCCTAGTGGGCACTAGCGGGGGCCTCCAAGAGACCCAGTACTTC TRBJ2-5 TRBV7-3 TRBD2 NA
CASSEGQGALKPQHF TGTGCCAGCAGTGAAGGACAGGGGGCCCTCAAGCCCCAGCATTTT TRBJ1-5 TRBV2 TRBD1 NA
CASSLGGRNYGYTF TGTGCCAGCAGCTTGGGGGGGAGGAACTATGGCTACACCTTC TRBJ1-2 TRBV5-4 NA NA
CASSDSVATGFVTEAFF TGTGCCAGCAGTGACAGCGTGGCCACAGGGTTCGTCACTGAAGCTTTCTTT TRBJ1-1 TRBV6-1 NA NA
CASSQGASPFRRGYTF TGTGCCAGTAGCCAGGGTGCTTCCCCGTTCCGCCGGGGCTACACCTTC TRBJ1-2 TRBV19 NA NA
CATSRESGGQPQHF TGTGCCACCAGCAGAGAGTCGGGGGGCCAGCCCCAGCATTTT TRBJ1-5 TRBV15 NA NA
CASSLASGGQETQYF TGCGCCAGCAGCTTAGCTAGCGGGGGGCAAGAGACCCAGTACTTC TRBJ2-5 TRBV5-1 TRBD2 NA
CASSSGRVWKETQYF TGTGCTAGCAGCTCAGGGAGGGTGTGGAAAGAGACCCAGTACTTC TRBJ2-5 TRBV7-7 TRBD2 once
CASPKAGQENTEAFF TGTGCCAGCCCCAAAGCCGGACAGGAGAACACTGAAGCTTTCTTT TRBJ1-1 TRBV6-5 TRBD1 NA
CAASGNEKLFF TGTGCCGCCTCGGGGAATGAAAAACTGTTTTTT TRBJ1-4 TRBV28 NA NA
CASTDGGGPSGNTIYF TGTGCCAGCACCGACGGGGGGGGGCCCTCTGGAAACACCATATATTTT TRBJ1-3 TRBV28 NA few
CASSPSGANVLTF TGTGCCAGCAGTCCGTCTGGGGCCAACGTCCTGACTTTC TRBJ2-6 TRBV27 NA NA
CASSLEYEQYF TGTGCCAGCAGTCTAGAATACGAGCAGTACTTC TRBJ2-7 TRBV28 NA many
CASSLVAGEETQYF TGTGCCAGCAGCTTAGTGGCAGGGGAAGAGACCCAGTACTTC TRBJ2-5 TRBV7-2 NA NA
CASSRDRGGYGYTF TGTGCCAGCAGCCGGGACAGGGGAGGGTATGGCTACACCTTC TRBJ1-2 TRBV7-8 TRBD1 NA
CASSPGGETQYF TGTGCCAGCTCACCTGGGGGGGAGACCCAGTACTTC TRBJ2-5 TRBV18 NA NA
CAITKGQGNTEAFF TGTGCCATCACCAAAGGACAGGGAAACACTGAAGCTTTCTTT TRBJ1-1 TRBV10-3 TRBD1 once
CASSWAGTGGTEAFF TGTGCCAGCAGTTGGGCCGGGACAGGGGGCACTGAAGCTTTCTTT TRBJ1-1 TRBV28 TRBD1 NA
CASTGGNTEAFF TGCGCCAGCACAGGGGGGAACACTGAAGCTTTCTTT TRBJ1-1 TRBV10-2 TRBD1 NA
CASSLVQNQPQHF TGTGCCAGCAGCTTAGTGCAGAATCAGCCCCAGCATTTT TRBJ1-5 TRBV7-3 NA NA
CASSPTTGALNTEAFF TGTGCCAGTAGTCCTACGACAGGGGCTCTGAACACTGAAGCTTTCTTT TRBJ1-1 TRBV19 TRBD1 NA
CASSILAGAGTYEQYF TGTGCCAGCAGCATACTAGCGGGGGCCGGCACCTACGAGCAGTACTTC TRBJ2-7 TRBV5-5 TRBD2 NA
CSGSRGTGATDTQYF TGCAGCGGTTCTAGGGGGACAGGGGCAACAGATACGCAGTATTTT TRBJ2-3 TRBV29-1 TRBD1 few
CATSGDSLGNTIYF TGTGCCACCAGCGGCGACAGCCTGGGAAACACCATATATTTT TRBJ1-3 TRBV15 NA NA
CASSLQGAQPQHF TGTGCCAGCAGCTTACAGGGCGCTCAGCCCCAGCATTTT TRBJ1-5 TRBV7-9 NA NA
CASSSPSKNIQYF TGTGCCAGCAGTTCCCCTTCCAAAAACATTCAGTACTTC TRBJ2-4 TRBV28 NA NA
CASSQNRASGAWDNEQFF TGTGCCAGCAGCCAAAATCGGGCTAGCGGGGCTTGGGACAATGAGCAGTTCTTC TRBJ2-1 TRBV14 TRBD2 once